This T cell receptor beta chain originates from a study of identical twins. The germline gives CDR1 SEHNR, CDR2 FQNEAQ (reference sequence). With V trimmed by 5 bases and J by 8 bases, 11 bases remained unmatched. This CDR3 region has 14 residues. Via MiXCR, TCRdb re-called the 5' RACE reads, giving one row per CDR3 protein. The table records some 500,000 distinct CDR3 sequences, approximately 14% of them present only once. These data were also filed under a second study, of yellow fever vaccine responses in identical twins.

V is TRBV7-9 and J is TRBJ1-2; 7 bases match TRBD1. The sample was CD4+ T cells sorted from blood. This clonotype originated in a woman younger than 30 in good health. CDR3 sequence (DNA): TGTGCCAGCAGCCCGAATGGACAGGTTCCGGGCTACACCTTC. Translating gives CASSPNGQVPGYTF. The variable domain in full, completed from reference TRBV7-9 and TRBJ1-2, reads DTGVSQNPRHKITKRGQNVTFRCDPISEHNRLYWYRQTLGQGPEFLTYFQNEAQLEKSRLLSDRFSAERPKGSFSTLEIQRTEQGDSAMYLCASSPNGQVPGYTFGSGTRLTVV.